Listed below are T cell receptor beta chains from one sample, sequenced in a study of cytomegalovirus exposure and HLA in healthy donors. Generated by immunoSEQ multiplex PCR, the TCRdb table keeps only in-frame clones and is missing some. The sample has 250,000 to 300,000 clones; around 86% are singletons. The specimen sequenced was PBMCs. The receptor source for this set is a woman between 18 and 29 years old in good health and CMV-seronegative. CDR3s include the opening cysteine and the closing phenylalanine or tryptophan. D genes are given only for firm matches. Not every row has a clone size; where given, it reads once, few, many or a size class.

TRBD2	TRBV7-9	NA	TRBJ2-1	CASSPPFSGTSGSYNEQFF	TGTGCCAGCAGCCCTCCATTTTCCGGGACTAGCGGGTCCTACAATGAGCAGTTCTTC
TRBD1	TRBV5-1	NA	TRBJ1-4	CASSLTGEDEKLFF	TGCGCCAGCAGCCTGACAGGGGAAGATGAAAAACTGTTTTTT
TRBD2	TRBV6-4	NA	TRBJ2-3	CASSDWPSGRADTQYF	TGTGCCAGCAGTGACTGGCCTAGCGGGAGGGCAGATACGCAGTATTTT
TRBD2	TRBV11-3	once	TRBJ2-1	CASSPTGGPKENEQFF	TGTGCCAGCAGCCCCACGGGGGGGCCTAAGGAGAATGAGCAGTTCTTC
NA	TRBV14	NA	TRBJ2-1	CASSQDPTSTNEQFF	TGTGCCAGCAGCCAAGATCCCACTAGCACCAATGAGCAGTTCTTC
TRBD1	TRBV27	NA	TRBJ1-5	CASSWTGDNQPQHF	TGTGCCAGCAGTTGGACAGGGGACAATCAGCCCCAGCATTTT
NA	TRBV6-5	NA	TRBJ2-7	CASSRQDYEQYF	TGTGCCAGCAGTCGACAGGACTACGAGCAGTACTTC
TRBD1	TRBV6-1	NA	TRBJ2-5	CASTLGTGIQETQYF	TGTGCCAGCACCCTCGGGACAGGGATCCAAGAGACCCAGTACTTC
TRBD2	TRBV27	NA	TRBJ2-7	CASSWRGSYEQYF	TGTGCCAGCAGTTGGCGGGGGAGCTACGAGCAGTACTTC
NA	TRBV9	NA	TRBJ2-1	CASSVLVNEQFF	TGTGCCAGCAGCGTATTAGTGAATGAGCAGTTCTTC
NA	TRBV6-6	NA	TRBJ1-2	CASSYSRQNLNYGYTF	TGTGCCAGCAGTTACTCCCGACAGAACCTTAACTATGGCTACACCTTC
NA	TRBV1	NA	TRBJ2-2	CTSSRLAGGAPGELFF	TGCACCAGCAGCCGACTAGCGGGAGGGGCCCCCGGGGAGCTGTTTTTT
NA	TRBV18	NA	TRBJ1-6	CASSLVSYNSPLHF	TGTGCCAGCTCACTCGTTTCTTATAATTCACCCCTCCACTTT
NA	TRBV4-1	NA	TRBJ2-7	CASSLTKSGGEQYF	TGCGCCAGCAGCCTAACTAAAAGCGGAGGTGAGCAGTACTTC
TRBD1	TRBV6-5	NA	TRBJ2-4	CASRGTAKNIQYF	TGTGCCAGCAGGGGGACAGCTAAAAACATTCAGTACTTC
TRBD1	TRBV2	NA	TRBJ1-1	CASSLGTGGVTEAFF	TGTGCCAGCAGTTTAGGGACAGGGGGCGTCACTGAAGCTTTCTTT
TRBD1	TRBV18	once	TRBJ2-7	CASSPPGQGAHEQYF	TGTGCCAGCTCACCACCGGGACAGGGGGCCCACGAGCAGTACTTC
TRBD2	TRBV6-5	NA	TRBJ2-5	CASSYERGGETQYF	TGTGCCAGCAGTTACGAGCGGGGGGGTGAGACCCAGTACTTC
TRBD1	TRBV5-1	NA	TRBJ2-7	CASSLGTGGAYEQYF	TGCGCCAGCAGCTTAGGGACAGGGGGGGCCTACGAGCAGTACTTC
TRBD1	TRBV7-3	NA	TRBJ1-6	CASSIDRANSPLHF	TGTGCCAGCAGCATAGACAGGGCAAATTCACCCCTCCACTTT
TRBD1	TRBV11-2	NA	TRBJ1-2	CASSLEIQGAYYGYTF	TGTGCCAGCAGCTTAGAGATTCAGGGGGCTTACTATGGCTACACCTTC
NA	TRBV6-5	NA	TRBJ1-1	CASSYFGDMNTEAFF	TGTGCCAGCAGTTACTTCGGGGATATGAACACTGAAGCTTTCTTT
TRBD2	TRBV5-1	NA	TRBJ2-1	CASSLTSGPFTGEQFF	TGCGCCAGCAGCTTGACTAGCGGTCCTTTCACCGGGGAGCAGTTCTTC
TRBD1	TRBV6-5	NA	TRBJ1-3	CASSRTGLAGNTIYF	TGTGCCAGCAGCAGGACAGGGCTCGCTGGAAACACCATATATTTT
TRBD1	TRBV6-5	once	TRBJ2-7	CASTPGGKNEQYF	TGTGCCAGCACCCCAGGGGGAAAGAACGAGCAGTACTTC
NA	TRBV11-3	NA	TRBJ1-1	CASSLGGRRNTEAFF	TGTGCCAGCAGCTTAGGGGGGAGGAGGAACACTGAAGCTTTCTTT
NA	TRBV2	NA	TRBJ1-5	CASSVGRVDQPQHF	TGTGCCAGCAGTGTGGGCAGGGTAGATCAGCCCCAGCATTTT
TRBD1	TRBV28	NA	TRBJ2-1	CASSQTGTGPGEQFF	TGTGCCAGCAGCCAAACCGGGACAGGGCCCGGTGAGCAGTTCTTC
TRBD2	TRBV4-1	NA	TRBJ2-3	CASSQDRGGLRAQYF	TGCGCCAGCAGCCAAGATCGGGGGGGGCTGCGTGCGCAGTATTTT
NA	TRBV5-6	once	TRBJ1-1	CASSLQEGTEAFF	TGTGCCAGCAGCTTGCAAGAGGGGACAGAAGCTTTCTTT
NA	TRBV9	NA	TRBJ1-5	CASSVGVLGGNQPQHF	TGTGCCAGCAGCGTAGGGGTTCTGGGCGGCAATCAGCCCCAGCATTTT
TRBD2	TRBV10-1	NA	TRBJ2-7	CASSDASGIYEQYF	TGCGCCAGCAGTGATGCTAGCGGGATCTACGAGCAGTACTTC
NA	TRBV9	NA	TRBJ1-2	CASRDSVNYGYTF	TGTGCCAGCAGGGACAGTGTTAACTATGGCTACACCTTC
NA	TRBV2	NA	TRBJ2-7	CASSEYRGPSSYEQYF	TGTGCCAGCAGTGAATATCGCGGCCCGAGCTCCTACGAGCAGTACTTC
NA	TRBV7-3	NA	TRBJ1-6	CASSLHRDSPLHF	TGTGCCAGCAGCCTCCACAGGGATTCACCCCTCCACTTT
NA	TRBV10-3	NA	TRBJ2-7	CAISEAQGYEQYF	TGTGCCATCAGTGAGGCACAGGGCTACGAGCAGTACTTC
NA	TRBV30	NA	TRBJ2-7	CAWGEVIEQYF	TGTGCCTGGGGGGAGGTTATAGAGCAGTACTTC
NA	TRBV4-1	NA	TRBJ2-1	CASSLQWGDVYNEQFF	TGCGCCAGCAGCCTACAATGGGGGGACGTCTACAATGAGCAGTTCTTC
TRBD1	TRBV6-5	NA	TRBJ1-2	CASRDPGQGSYGYTF	TGTGCCAGCAGGGATCCGGGACAGGGGAGCTATGGCTACACCTTC
NA	TRBV5-1	NA	TRBJ2-7	CASSLLSGGLYEQYF	TGCGCCAGCAGCTTGTTGTCCGGGGGGCTTTACGAGCAGTACTTC
TRBD1	TRBV6-5	NA	TRBJ2-1	CASSLDRDYNEQFF	TGTGCCAGCAGTTTAGACAGGGACTACAATGAGCAGTTCTTC
NA	TRBV30	NA	TRBJ2-5	CAWSASVAGRETQYF	TGTGCCTGGAGCGCTTCTGTTGCGGGTAGGGAGACCCAGTACTTC
NA	TRBV2	NA	TRBJ2-1	CASRPLTGSPYNEQFF	TGTGCCAGCAGGCCGTTGACAGGTTCACCTTACAATGAGCAGTTCTTC
NA	TRBV15	NA	TRBJ2-7	CATSRVGGVYEQYF	TGTGCCACCAGCAGAGTCGGGGGAGTCTACGAGCAGTACTTC
TRBD1	TRBV5-6	once	TRBJ1-2	CASSGQGGGYTF	TGTGCCAGCAGCGGACAGGGAGGAGGCTACACCTTC
TRBD2	TRBV27	NA	TRBJ2-1	CATWLAGSVDEQFF	TGTGCCACCTGGCTAGCGGGGTCAGTAGATGAGCAGTTCTTC
NA	TRBV4-1	NA	TRBJ2-3	CASSQDMTGFSTDTQYF	TGCGCCAGCAGCCAAGATATGACGGGATTTAGCACAGATACGCAGTATTTT